This T cell receptor beta chain is from a study of T-cell reconstitution after alpha-beta-depleted transplantation in children. Trimming shortened V by 2 bases and J by 4 bases, and 18 bases separated the two germline ends. Germline V gene sequence: CDR1 MNHEY, CDR2 SVGAGI. This CDR3 region has 17 residues. This clonotype was recorded many times. Using unique molecular identifiers, the investigators prepared the TCRbeta library. TCRdb recomputed calls from the PCR reads with MiXCR, one row per CDR3 protein. The sample lists under 140,000 distinct CDR3 sequences; over 9% were seen once. The TCR sequence derives from a human donor who donated a stem cell graft to a child with acute lymphoblastic leukemia. Source: PBMCs from the stem cell graft donor, taken from the stem cell graft. The rearrangement links TRBV6-5 to TRBJ2-1, with D possibly TRBD2 on 6 matching bases. The CDR3 sequence: CASSYTRGRARYNEQFF. DNA for the CDR3: TGTGCCAGCAGTTACACGCGGGGAAGGGCAAGATACAATGAGCAGTTCTTC.